These 31 T cell receptor beta chains originate from one sample sequenced in a study of response to subunit inactivated influenza vaccine. TCRdb re-called the RT-PCR reads with MiXCR, one entry per CDR3 protein. The table lists about 530,000 distinct CDR3 sequences, approximately 13% of them singletons. Specimen: PBMCs from blood, collected more than 35 days after vaccination. The receptors here all came from a man over 45 who received an inactivated influenza vaccine.

The chain employs TRBV6-1 and TRBJ2-5; the D is unclear. There are 14 residues in the CDR3. V lost 4 bases to trimming and J lost 4 bases, with 13 bases between them. Germline CDR1 reads MNHNS; CDR2 reads SASEGT. This chain's CDR3 is CASSAARPPETQYF. The CDR3 DNA follows: TGTGCCAGCAGTGCGGCACGGCCTCCAGAGACCCAGTACTTC.

This chain joins TRBV5-1 and TRBJ2-7, with 9 bases aligning to TRBD1. The V segment lost 6 bases and the J segment 5 bases; nucleotides outside the gene matches: 9. CDR3 length: 14 residues. Germline V gene sequence: CDR1 SGHRS, CDR2 YFSETQ. CDR3: CASTAGQGINEQYF. CDR3 DNA sequence: TGCGCCAGCACGGCGGGACAGGGTATCAACGAGCAGTACTTC.

The genes are TRBV29-1 and TRBJ2-1, with D possibly TRBD2 on 6 matching bases. Germline V CDR1 and CDR2: SQVTM, ANQGSEA. V was trimmed by 4 bases and J by 0 bases, leaving 34 bases between them. The length of the CDR3 is 22 residues. The CDR3 DNA sequence: TGCAGCGTTGGTGGGGGGTTACTAGCAAGCTCGGCGCAAACAAGCTCCTACAATGAGCAGTTCTTC. It encodes CSVGGGLLASSAQTSSYNEQFF.

The V and J genes are TRBV5-5 and TRBJ2-7, with 11 bases matching TRBD1. Germline V gives CDR1 SGHKS, CDR2 YYEKEE (reference sequence). The V segment lost 4 bases and the J segment 4 bases; nucleotides outside the gene matches: 10. This CDR3 has 16 residues. The CDR3 region has the DNA TGTGCCAGCAGCGAACTCCGGGACAGGGGGAAGTACGAGCAGTACTTC. Translation: CASSELRDRGKYEQYF.

This clonotype was found many times. V is TRBV5-6 and J is TRBJ2-1, with a possible D match to TRBD2 (5 bases). Germline values: CDR1 SGHDT, CDR2 YYEEEE. This CDR3 has 12 amino acids. The germline V and J ends were trimmed by 4 bases and 8 bases, with 10 bases remaining between them. CDR3 residues: CASSPGSDEQFF. CDR3 nucleotides: TGTGCCAGCAGCCCAGGTAGCGATGAGCAGTTCTTC.

This clonotype was counted ten times or more. The chain recombines TRBV27 with TRBJ1-2; D gene unclear. Germline V CDR1 and CDR2: MNHEY, SMNVEV (reference sequence). The V end lost 5 bases, the J end lost 0 bases, and 10 bases lay between the germline ends. The CDR3 contains 14 residues. DNA for the CDR3: TGTGCCAGCAGTGCCCGTGGGGCTAACTATGGCTACACCTTC. Translated: CASSARGANYGYTF.

The table lists this clonotype with a few counts. The V and J genes are TRBV20-1 and TRBJ2-1, with D possibly being TRBD2 (5 bases). V was pared by 6 bases and J by 3 bases, with 18 bases between. Germline V CDR1 and CDR2: DFQATT, SNEGSKA (reference sequence). CDR3 length: 15 amino acids. CDR3 DNA sequence: TGCAGTGCCACTGACCCCAGCGGTAACTACAATGAGCAGTTCTTC. This sequence encodes CSATDPSGNYNEQFF.

The genes are TRBV12-3 or TRBV12-4 and TRBJ1-2; no definite D call. This CDR3 has 14 residues. Trimming pared 2 bases from V and 4 bases from J, leaving 11 bases between. The CDR3 loop is CASSLSGKSYGYTF. In nucleotides, the CDR3 is TGTGCCAGCAGTTTATCTGGGAAGTCCTATGGCTACACCTTC.

The genes are TRBV20-1 and TRBJ1-1; no clear D gene. With 2 bases removed from V and 6 bases from J, the gap between germline ends came to 16 bases. The CDR3 loop spans 14 amino acids. Germline V gives CDR1 DFQATT, CDR2 SNEGSKA (reference sequence). CDR3 protein: CSARRGSLNSEAFF. Written as DNA, the CDR3 is TGCAGTGCTAGACGTGGGTCCCTAAACTCTGAAGCTTTCTTT.

A few counts support this clonotype. The chain carries TRBV5-1 and TRBJ2-3; no reliable D call. Trimming left V 4 bases short and J 6 bases short, with 12 bases between. CDR3 length: 13 amino acids. Germline values: CDR1 SGHRS, CDR2 YFSETQ. CDR3 loop: CASSQLGFDTQYF. In DNA form, the CDR3 reads TGCGCCAGCAGCCAACTGGGTTTCGATACGCAGTATTTT.

The count of this clonotype is one. The chain combines TRBV3-1 with TRBJ2-3, with D unresolved. Germline lookup yields CDR1 LGHDT and CDR2 YNNKEL (reference sequence). Trimming took off 4 bases at V and 2 bases at J, with 10 bases between the two ends. The length of the CDR3 is 14 residues. The CDR3 nucleotides are TGTGCCAGCAGCCCCGCCCAGATCACAGATACGCAGTATTTT. This sequence encodes CASSPAQITDTQYF.

This clonotype was counted only a few times. This sequence joins TRBV25-1 and TRBJ1-1; possible D gene TRBD1, 5 bases. The length of the CDR3 is 15 residues. Germline CDR1 and CDR2: MGHDK and SYGVNS. V was cut by 1 base and J by 4 bases, with 13 bases left in between. The CDR3 region is CASSESGVRGTEAFF. CDR3 sequence (DNA): TGTGCCAGCAGTGAATCGGGGGTAAGAGGCACTGAAGCTTTCTTT.

This clonotype was recorded many times. This rearrangement joins TRBV7-2 to TRBJ1-5; no reliable D call. Trimming took 3 bases from V and 3 from J, leaving 6 bases between them. This CDR3 is built from 13 residues. In germline, CDR1 is SGHTA, CDR2 FQGNSA. The CDR3, as DNA: TGTGCCAGCAGCTTGGGTCCCAATCAGCCCCAGCATTTT. It is translated as CASSLGPNQPQHF.

V usage is TRBV20-1 and J usage is TRBJ1-2; 9 bases are a match to TRBD1. J lost 6 bases, V lost 6 bases, and 5 bases had no gene match. The CDR3 is 12 residues long. Looked up from germline, CDR1 is DFQATT and CDR2 is SNEGSKA (reference sequence). CDR3 DNA sequence: TGCAGTGCCAACAGGGGGCTCGATGGCTACACCTTC. Its translation is CSANRGLDGYTF.

This clonotype was seen a handful of times. The chain couples TRBV5-1 to TRBJ1-1; 10 nucleotides line up with TRBD1. CDR3 length: 17 residues. V was clipped by 4 bases and J by 6 bases; unmatched bases: 15. Germline V lookup: CDR1 SGHRS, CDR2 YFSETQ. CDR3 residues: CASSPIGAWDRGSEAFF. For the CDR3, the DNA is TGCGCCAGCAGCCCAATTGGGGCATGGGACAGGGGATCTGAAGCTTTCTTT.

The J gene is TRBJ2-5, the V gene TRBV4-3, with 9 bases fitting TRBD1. Germline CDR1 reads LGHNA; CDR2 reads YSLEER. The CDR3 covers 16 residues. With V trimmed by 0 bases and J by 5 bases, 7 bases remained unmatched. The CDR3 bases are TGCGCCAGCAGCCAAGATCAGTCGACAGGGGGGGAGACCCAGTACTTC. This translates into CASSQDQSTGGETQYF.

CDR3 protein: CASSRSGGDYNEQFF. In DNA form, the CDR3 reads TGTGCCAGCAGCCGGAGCGGGGGGGACTACAATGAGCAGTTCTTC. The chain uses TRBV11-2 and TRBJ2-1; 10 bases map to TRBD2. The V and J ends lost 5 bases and 3 bases, in that order; junction bases with no gene match: 4. Germline V gene lookup returns CDR1 SGHAT and CDR2 FQNNGV. The CDR3 runs to 15 residues.

The table lists this clonotype with a few counts. The rearrangement uses TRBV2 and TRBJ2-6; D is uncertain. V was pared by 2 bases and J by 4 bases, with 3 bases between. The CDR3 sequence is 13 residues long. Germline V gene sequence: CDR1 SNHLY, CDR2 FYNNEI. This CDR3 is CASSESGANVLTF. In DNA, the CDR3 is TGTGCCAGCAGTGAATCAGGGGCCAACGTCCTGACTTTC.

This clonotype appeared a few times. This rearrangement joins TRBV4-3 to TRBJ1-2, with D hard to call. Germline CDR1 is LGHNA and CDR2 is YSLEER. Trimming stripped 0 bases from V and 1 base from J, with 6 bases between. The CDR3 is made up of 14 amino acids. This CDR3 is CASSQEVGNYGYTF. In DNA, the CDR3 is TGCGCCAGCAGCCAAGAAGTGGGTAACTATGGCTACACCTTC.

J is TRBJ1-5 and V is TRBV7-9, with unresolved D. This CDR3 region has 14 residues. Germline V gene lookup returns CDR1 SEHNR and CDR2 FQNEAQ (reference sequence). The V end lost 5 bases, the J end lost 4 bases, and 12 bases lay between the germline ends. Here the CDR3 DNA reads TGTGCCAGCAGCACCGAGGACGGGAATCAGCCCCAGCATTTT. This sequence encodes CASSTEDGNQPQHF.

The CDR3: CSAKGQEMGEITSPLHF. The DNA for the CDR3 is TGCAGTGCTAAAGGACAGGAGATGGGGGAGATCACTTCACCCCTCCACTTT. The V and J genes are TRBV20-1 and TRBJ1-6; 7 nucleotides line up with TRBD1. CDR3 size: 17 residues. CDR1 is DFQATT, CDR2 SNEGSKA, per germline (reference sequence). Trimming cost V 4 bases and J 9 bases; bases outside gene matches: 18.

The rearrangement links TRBV6-1 to TRBJ2-7; 8 positions agree with TRBD1. CDR1 and CDR2 from the germline V gene are MNHNS and SASEGT. V trimming: 10 bases; J trimming: 7 bases; junction bases outside the gene matches: 9. This CDR3 is 12 amino acids long. CDR3 protein: CAIDRGRGEQYF. Written as DNA, the CDR3 is TGTGCCATCGACAGGGGCCGGGGGGAGCAGTACTTC.

This clonotype was seen many times. The gene calls are TRBV5-1 and TRBJ2-7; 12 nucleotides line up with TRBD2. Germline V gives CDR1 SGHRS, CDR2 YFSETQ. With V trimmed by 3 bases and J by 4 bases, 2 bases remained unmatched. This CDR3 is built from 14 residues. The CDR3 DNA reads as TGCGCCAGCAGCTCGACTAGCGGGGGTTACGAGCAGTACTTC. Encoded protein: CASSSTSGGYEQYF. The whole variable domain, remainder taken from reference TRBV5-1 and TRBJ2-7, is KAGVTQTPRYLIKTRGQQVTLSCSPISGHRSVSWYQQTPGQGLQFLFEYFSETQRNKGNFPGRFSGRQFSNSRSEMNVSTLELGDSALYLCASSSTSGGYEQYFGPGTRLTVT.

This clonotype occurred a few times. The rearrangement joins TRBV7-2 to TRBJ2-3, with TRBD2 as a possible D gene (5 bases). Germline CDR1 reads SGHTA; CDR2 reads FQGNSA. The CDR3 loop spans 13 amino acids. Trimming pared 3 bases from V and 4 bases from J, leaving 8 bases between. The CDR3: CASSFQAADTQYF. The CDR3 nucleotides are TGTGCCAGCAGCTTCCAAGCGGCAGATACGCAGTATTTT.

V gene TRBV30 combines with J gene TRBJ2-2; D possibly corresponds to TRBD2 (5 bases). The germline V gene encodes CDR1 GTSNPN and CDR2 SVGIG (reference sequence). The CDR3 extends over 12 amino acids. Trimming left V 0 bases short and J 15 bases short, with 14 bases between. The CDR3 region is CAWSVMSAAVFF. CDR3 DNA: TGTGCCTGGAGTGTAATGTCAGCGGCCGTGTTTTTT.

V gene TRBV28 combines with J gene TRBJ2-7, with 9 nucleotides matching TRBD2. This CDR3 is 15 amino acids long. Losses at the gene ends were 5 bases for V and 2 bases for J; bases not matched to a gene: 7. Germline CDR1 MDHEN, CDR2 SYDVKM. The CDR3 coding sequence is TGTGCCAGCAGTCCCTCTAGCGGGATAGCCTACGAGCAGTACTTC. It is translated as CASSPSSGIAYEQYF.

In its sample, this clonotype was seen a few times. The chain joins TRBV12-3 or TRBV12-4 to TRBJ2-5; the match to TRBD1 covers 11 bases. After removal of 4 bases from V and 5 bases from J, the junction contained 6 bases not matched to a gene. The CDR3 totals 15 residues. This chain's CDR3 is CASSSWTGGEETQYF. Written as DNA, the CDR3 is TGTGCCAGCAGTTCTTGGACAGGGGGCGAGGAGACCCAGTACTTC.

This clonotype came up many times. The chain has TRBV20-1 and TRBJ2-3; D is unclear. Per germline, CDR1 DFQATT and CDR2 SNEGSKA (reference sequence). CDR3 size: 12 residues. The V end lost 5 bases, the J end lost 5 bases, and 11 bases lay between the germline ends. CDR3 DNA sequence: TGCAGTGCTCCCCCTTGGGGAGATACGCAGTATTTT. It is translated as CSAPPWGDTQYF.

The gene calls are TRBV27 and TRBJ2-4, with unresolved D. CDR3 length: 16 amino acids. CDR1 and CDR2 from the germline V gene are MNHEY and SMNVEV (reference sequence). Trimming removed 2 bases from V and 0 bases from J, with 11 bases in between. The CDR3 DNA reads as TGTGCCAGCAGTTTAGGGTCTACCCTAGCCAAAAACATTCAGTACTTC. As protein: CASSLGSTLAKNIQYF.

This rearrangement joins TRBV11-2 to TRBJ2-3; 11 bases align to TRBD2. The CDR3 is 18 amino acids. Germline V gives CDR1 SGHAT, CDR2 FQNNGV. J gave up 1 base and V 5 bases, and 11 bases lay outside the gene matches. The CDR3 loop is CASSSSSGRNPGTDTQYF. The CDR3 coding sequence is TGTGCCAGCAGCAGCTCTAGCGGGAGGAACCCTGGCACAGATACGCAGTATTTT.

The chain employs TRBV12-3 or TRBV12-4 and TRBJ2-1; D remains ambiguous. The V end lost 3 bases, the J end lost 8 bases, and 8 bases lay between the germline ends. This CDR3 is 12 amino acids long. The CDR3 region has the DNA TGTGCCAGCAGTTTTGGGGATTATGAGCAGTTCTTC. The encoded protein is CASSFGDYEQFF.